This T cell receptor (beta chain) is from a study of neurological immune-mediated disorders. TCRdb fed the 5' RACE reads into MiXCR, producing one record per CDR3 protein. Counted here are over 45,000 distinct CDR3 sequences, around 3.5% occurring once; the ten biggest clones make up 5.9%. The CDR3 sequence is 14 residues long. The trim removed 1 base at V and 1 base at J, leaving 1 base unmatched. The V gene's germline CDR1 is SGHRS and CDR2 YFSETQ. The table lists this clonotype with many counts. What it binds is not known. The study's findings and limits: The expanded clones of different subjects shared no CDR3 amino acid sequences (suggesting private repertoires in all groups).

From 2 million PBMCs stored at -80 C, the unsorted libraries were generated. The sequenced sample was PBMCs. The chain has TRBV5-1 and TRBJ2-7; 8 bases match TRBD2. The sequence derives from a man aged 35-49 years with multiple sclerosis. CDR3 sequence reads: CASSLREGSYEQYF. The CDR3 coding sequence is TGCGCCAGCAGCTTGCGGGAGGGGTCCTACGAGCAGTACTTC.